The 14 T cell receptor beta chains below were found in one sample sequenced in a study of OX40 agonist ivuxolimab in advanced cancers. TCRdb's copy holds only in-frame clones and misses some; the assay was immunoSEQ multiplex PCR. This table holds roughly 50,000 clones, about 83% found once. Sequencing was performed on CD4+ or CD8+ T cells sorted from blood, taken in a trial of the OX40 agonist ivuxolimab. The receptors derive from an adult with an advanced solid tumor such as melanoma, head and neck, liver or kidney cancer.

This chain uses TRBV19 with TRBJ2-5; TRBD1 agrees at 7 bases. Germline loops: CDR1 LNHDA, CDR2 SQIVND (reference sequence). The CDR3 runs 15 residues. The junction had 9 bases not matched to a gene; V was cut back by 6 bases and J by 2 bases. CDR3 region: CASSRTGDGQETQYF. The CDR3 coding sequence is TGTGCCAGTAGCCGAACAGGGGATGGACAAGAGACCCAGTACTTC. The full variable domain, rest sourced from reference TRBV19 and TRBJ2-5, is DGGITQSPKYLFRKEGQNVTLSCEQNLNHDAMYWYRQDPGQGLRLIYYSQIVNDFQKGDIAEGYSVSREKKESFPLTVTSAQKNPTAFYLCASSRTGDGQETQYFGPGTRLLVL.

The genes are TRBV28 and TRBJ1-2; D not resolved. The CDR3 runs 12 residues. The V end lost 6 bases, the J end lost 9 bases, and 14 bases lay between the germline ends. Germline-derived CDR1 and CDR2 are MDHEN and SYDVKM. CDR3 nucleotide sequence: TGTGCCAGCAGCGCGGGCGCGGCCAGCTACACCTTC. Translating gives CASSAGAASYTF.

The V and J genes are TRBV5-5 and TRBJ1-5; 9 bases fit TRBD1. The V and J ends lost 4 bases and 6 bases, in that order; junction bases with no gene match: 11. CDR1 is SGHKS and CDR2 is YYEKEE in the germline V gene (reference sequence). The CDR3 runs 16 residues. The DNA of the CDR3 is TGTGCCAGCAGCCTTACGACAGGGGGTTTGGGTCAGCCCCAGCATTTT. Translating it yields CASSLTTGGLGQPQHF.

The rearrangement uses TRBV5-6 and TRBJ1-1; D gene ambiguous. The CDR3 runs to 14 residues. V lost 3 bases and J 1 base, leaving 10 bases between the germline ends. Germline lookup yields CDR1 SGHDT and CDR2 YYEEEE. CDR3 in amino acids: CASSSLDKNTEAFF. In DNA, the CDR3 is TGTGCCAGCAGCTCTTTAGACAAGAACACTGAAGCTTTCTTT.

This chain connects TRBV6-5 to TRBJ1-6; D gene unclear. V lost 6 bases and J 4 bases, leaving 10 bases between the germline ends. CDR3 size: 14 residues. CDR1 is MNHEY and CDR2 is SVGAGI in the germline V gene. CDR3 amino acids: CASSSAVYNSPLHF. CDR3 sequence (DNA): TGTGCCAGCAGCTCTGCCGTGTATAATTCACCCCTCCACTTT.

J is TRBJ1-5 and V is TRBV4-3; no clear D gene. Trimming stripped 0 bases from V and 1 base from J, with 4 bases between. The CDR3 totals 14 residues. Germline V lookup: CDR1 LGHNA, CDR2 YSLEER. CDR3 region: CASSQDISNQPQHF. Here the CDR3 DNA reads TGCGCCAGCAGCCAAGATATAAGCAATCAGCCCCAGCATTTT.

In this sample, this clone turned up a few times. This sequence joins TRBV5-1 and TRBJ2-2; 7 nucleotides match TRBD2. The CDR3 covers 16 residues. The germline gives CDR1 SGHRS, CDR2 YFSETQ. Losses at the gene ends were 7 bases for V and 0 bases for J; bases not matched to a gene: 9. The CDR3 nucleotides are TGCGCCAGCGCATGGCCTAGCGGAGCGAACACCGGGGAGCTGTTTTTT. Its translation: CASAWPSGANTGELFF.

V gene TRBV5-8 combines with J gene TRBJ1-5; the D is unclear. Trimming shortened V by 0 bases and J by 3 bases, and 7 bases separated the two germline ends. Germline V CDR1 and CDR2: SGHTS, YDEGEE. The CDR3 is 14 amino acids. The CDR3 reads CASSLGQINQPQHF. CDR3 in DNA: TGTGCCAGCAGCTTGGGGCAGATCAATCAGCCCCAGCATTTT.

The CDR3 region has the DNA TGTGCCAGCAGAAAGAGGGGTGTTGGACAGCCCCAGCATTTT. The encoded protein is CASRKRGVGQPQHF. The chain recombines TRBV28 with TRBJ1-5; TRBD1 is a possible D gene (5 bases). Trimming stripped 6 bases from V and 7 bases from J, with 16 bases between. The CDR3 extends over 14 amino acids. CDR1 is MDHEN and CDR2 is SYDVKM in the germline V gene. Using reference TRBV28 and TRBJ1-5 for the parts outside the CDR3, the full variable domain is DVKVTQSSRYLVKRTGEKVFLECVQDMDHENMFWYRQDPGLGLRLIYFSYDVKMKEKGDIPEGYSVSREKKERFSLILESASTNQTSMYLCASRKRGVGQPQHFGDGTRLSIL.

The CDR3 DNA sequence: TGTGCCAGCAGCTCACTGACAGTTTACGAGCAGTACTTC. Its protein is CASSSLTVYEQYF. This rearrangement joins TRBV11-2 to TRBJ2-7; maybe TRBD1 (5 bases). The germline V gene encodes CDR1 SGHAT and CDR2 FQNNGV. The CDR3 totals 13 residues. V was cut by 4 bases and J by 4 bases, with 11 bases left in between. The full variable domain, in which reference TRBV11-2 and TRBJ2-7 provide the parts outside the CDR3, is EAGVAQSPRYKIIEKRQSVAFWCNPISGHATLYWYQQILGQGPKLLIQFQNNGVVDDSQLPKDRFSAERLKGVDSTLKIQPAKLEDSAVYLCASSSLTVYEQYFGPGTRLTVT.

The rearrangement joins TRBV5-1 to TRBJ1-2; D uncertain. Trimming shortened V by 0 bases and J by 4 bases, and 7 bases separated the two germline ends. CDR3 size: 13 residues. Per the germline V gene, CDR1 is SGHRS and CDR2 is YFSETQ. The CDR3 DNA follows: TGCGCCAGCAGCTTGGGGCAGAGCTATGGCTACACCTTC. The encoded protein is CASSLGQSYGYTF. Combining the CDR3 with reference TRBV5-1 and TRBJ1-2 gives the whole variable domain KAGVTQTPRYLIKTRGQQVTLSCSPISGHRSVSWYQQTPGQGLQFLFEYFSETQRNKGNFPGRFSGRQFSNSRSEMNVSTLELGDSALYLCASSLGQSYGYTFGSGTRLTVV.

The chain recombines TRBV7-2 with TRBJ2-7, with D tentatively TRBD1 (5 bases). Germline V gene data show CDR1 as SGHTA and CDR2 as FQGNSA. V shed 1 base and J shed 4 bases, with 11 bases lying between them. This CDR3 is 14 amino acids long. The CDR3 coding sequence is TGTGCCAGCAGCTTAGGCTTAGGGGCTTACGAGCAGTACTTC. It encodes CASSLGLGAYEQYF.

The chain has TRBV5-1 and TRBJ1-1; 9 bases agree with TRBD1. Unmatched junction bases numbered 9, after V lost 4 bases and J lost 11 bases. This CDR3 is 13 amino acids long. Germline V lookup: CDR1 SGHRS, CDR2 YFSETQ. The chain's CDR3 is CASSPGQGFPAFF. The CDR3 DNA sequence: TGCGCCAGCAGCCCGGGACAGGGATTCCCGGCTTTCTTT.

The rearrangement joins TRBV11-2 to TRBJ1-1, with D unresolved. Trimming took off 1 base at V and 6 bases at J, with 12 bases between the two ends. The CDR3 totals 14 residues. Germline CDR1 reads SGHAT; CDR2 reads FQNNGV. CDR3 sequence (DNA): TGTGCCAGCAGCTTAGTGTCTATAGGCGCTGAAGCTTTCTTT. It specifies CASSLVSIGAEAFF.